A selection of T cell receptor beta chains follows, all from one sample in a study of OX40 agonist ivuxolimab in advanced cancers. The method was immunoSEQ multiplex PCR; TCRdb's version includes in-frame clones alone and lacks a portion of them. The sample has 35,000 to 50,000 clones, over 75% seen once. The material sequenced was CD4+ or CD8+ T cells sorted from blood, taken in a trial of the OX40 agonist ivuxolimab. These receptors all stem from an adult with an advanced solid tumor such as melanoma, head and neck, liver or kidney cancer. The CDR3 runs from the conserved cysteine through the conserved F or W. The D gene is left open where the match is weak. The size field is filled for only some rows; it gives once, few, many or a size class.

TRBV4-1	NA	NA	TRBJ2-2	TGCGCCAGCAGCCAAGTCGGGGTGGTGAACACCGGGGAGCTGTTTTTT	CASSQVGVVNTGELFF
TRBV4-1	NA	NA	TRBJ2-7	TGCGCCAGCAGCCAAGTGTCTAGATCCTACGAGCAGTACTTC	CASSQVSRSYEQYF
TRBV2	NA	NA	TRBJ1-2	TGTGCCAGCAGTGAACAGGGAAGTGATGGCTACACCTTC	CASSEQGSDGYTF
TRBV6-5	NA	NA	TRBJ2-3	TGTGCCAGCAGTCCCGGCGCAGGGGGCACAGATACGCAGTATTTT	CASSPGAGGTDTQYF
TRBV7-3	NA	NA	TRBJ2-2	TGTGCCAGCAGCAGCCAGGGGGGAGGGACGAACACCGGGGAGCTGTTTTTT	CASSSQGGGTNTGELFF
TRBV11-2	NA	NA	TRBJ1-2	TGTGCCAGCAGCCCCGAGAGAGGCGGCTACACCTTC	CASSPERGGYTF
TRBV6-1	NA	TRBD1	TRBJ2-7	TGTGCCAGCAGCATAAGACAGGGCTACGAGCAGTACTTC	CASSIRQGYEQYF
TRBV10-3	NA	TRBD1	TRBJ2-2	TGTGCCACCACCGGGACAGGGAACACCGGGGAGCTGTTTTTT	CATTGTGNTGELFF
TRBV7-9	NA	TRBD2	TRBJ2-3	TGTGCCAGCAGCCGATCTAGCGGGGGGGCGGGAGATACGCAGTATTTT	CASSRSSGGAGDTQYF
TRBV7-6	NA	NA	TRBJ2-2	TGTGCCAGCAGCTCCTTGAGACAGGGAGGGACCGGGGAGCTGTTTTTT	CASSSLRQGGTGELFF
TRBV7-9	NA	NA	TRBJ1-2	TGTGCCAGCAGCTTAATCCAGGGCGGCTACACCTTC	CASSLIQGGYTF
TRBV6-6	NA	NA	TRBJ1-1	TGTGCCAGCAGTTACGGGGCTCTGGCTTTCTTT	CASSYGALAFF
TRBV7-3	NA	TRBD2	TRBJ2-3	TGTGCCAGCAGCTTAAATAGCGGGGGGACAGATACGCAGTATTTT	CASSLNSGGTDTQYF
TRBV4-3	NA	NA	TRBJ2-4	TGCGCCAGCAGCCAAAAGGTGCAGGGGGGTAGGAACATTCAGTACTTC	CASSQKVQGGRNIQYF
TRBV9	NA	NA	TRBJ1-2	TGTGCCAGCAGCGCATTGGAGGGGTTTGGCTACACCTTC	CASSALEGFGYTF
TRBV4-3	NA	NA	TRBJ1-4	TGCGCCATTACAGGGAGAACTAATGAAAAACTGTTTTTT	CAITGRTNEKLFF
TRBV4-1	NA	NA	TRBJ2-7	TGCGCCAGCAGCCAAGGGCGACCCAACGCCGAGCAGTACTTC	CASSQGRPNAEQYF
TRBV11-2	NA	NA	TRBJ2-7	TGTGCCAGCAGCCCCCGGGACTCCTCCTACGAGCAGTACTTC	CASSPRDSSYEQYF
TRBV7-6	NA	NA	TRBJ2-7	TGTGCCAGCAGCTTAGGGGATTCCTCCTACGAGCAGTACTTC	CASSLGDSSYEQYF
TRBV27	NA	NA	TRBJ1-1	TGTGCCACCCGAAGGGGGTATACTGAAGCTTTCTTT	CATRRGYTEAFF
TRBV7-2	NA	NA	TRBJ2-3	TGTGCCAGCAGCTTTAGTTATGCGGGATCCACAGATACGCAGTATTTT	CASSFSYAGSTDTQYF
TRBV5-5	NA	TRBD1	TRBJ2-7	TGTGCCAGCAGCCCTGGACAGGGACGCGAGCAGTACTTC	CASSPGQGREQYF
TRBV27	NA	NA	TRBJ1-5	TGTGCCAGCAGTTTGACACCTAATCAGCCCCAGCATTTT	CASSLTPNQPQHF
TRBV7-2	once	TRBD2	TRBJ2-3	TGTGCCAGCAGCTTATTACGGGGGGGTAGCACAGATACGCAGTATTTT	CASSLLRGGSTDTQYF
TRBV18	NA	TRBD1	TRBJ2-5	TGTGCCAGCTCACCACTAAAGGGGGCTCTGGAGACCCAGTACTTC	CASSPLKGALETQYF
TRBV7-2	NA	NA	TRBJ1-1	TGTGCCAGCAGCTCCGGACTGGGCACTGAAGCTTTCTTT	CASSSGLGTEAFF
TRBV10-3	NA	TRBD1	TRBJ1-1	TGTGCCATCAGCCAGGACAGGGGAGCTTTCTTT	CAISQDRGAFF
TRBV5-1	NA	NA	TRBJ2-1	TGCGCCAGCAGCTTGGTTCCGGGACAAATCAATGAGCAGTTCTTC	CASSLVPGQINEQFF
TRBV11-1	NA	TRBD1	TRBJ2-2	TGTGCCAGCAGCGTGGGGACAGCGAACACCGGGGAGCTGTTTTTT	CASSVGTANTGELFF
TRBV29-1	NA	NA	TRBJ2-7	TGCAGCGTTGTTACAGATAGGACTTCCGAGCAGTACTTC	CSVVTDRTSEQYF
TRBV7-9	NA	NA	TRBJ1-1	TGTGCCAGCAGCCCGCGGGGATTAAGGGTCACTGAAGCTTTCTTT	CASSPRGLRVTEAFF